This TCR beta chain was documented in a study of blood T cell repertoires in COVID-19. In the authors' workflow: For nucleated cells, counts were estimated from reference gene primer amplification. Sequencing was performed with immunoSEQ multiplex PCR; in TCRdb, only in-frame clones are kept and a portion is missing. From that table come the V and J calls and clone size; the DNA was used to work out D and trimming. The sample carries about 36,000 clones, around nine tenths recorded once. Germline trimming cut 6 bases from V and 9 bases from J; bases unmatched to any gene: 4. Per germline, CDR1 MNHEY and CDR2 SVGAGI. CDR3 length: 11 amino acids.

The sample taken for sequencing was peripheral blood. The TCR comes from a human donor in a cohort sampled during active COVID-19. The gene calls are TRBV6-5 and TRBJ2-7; 8 nucleotides align to TRBD1. Written as DNA, the CDR3 is TGTGCCAGCAGCGACAGGGGTCGGCAGTACTTC. Its protein product is CASSDRGRQYF.